This T cell receptor beta chain is drawn from a study of blood T cell repertoires in COVID-19. For the study at large: The study drew acute and convalescent COVID-19 samples from the United States, Italy and Spain. Sources were T cells, B-cell-depleted T cells, or PBMCs; the material itself was cDNA or gDNA.

Germline V gene sequence: CDR1 SGHVS, CDR2 FNYEAQ. The CDR3 runs to 15 residues. V dropped 5 bases and J dropped 4; count of bases not matched to a gene: 7. In the authors' methods: How many nucleated cells were present was estimated from reference gene primer amplification. Profiling relied on immunoSEQ multiplex PCR, and the TCRdb table lists in-frame clones only, not all of them. D and trimming were read from the DNA, whereas the V and J calls and clone size are those reported in that table. Of hundreds of thousands of clones listed, over 75% are singletons. V gene TRBV7-6 combines with J gene TRBJ2-7; 11 bases fit TRBD2. The origin of this receptor is a human donor in a cohort sampled during active COVID-19. Sample: peripheral blood. CDR3: CASSTTSGSVYEQYF. CDR3 nucleotides: TGTGCCAGCAGCACAACTAGCGGGAGTGTTTACGAGCAGTACTTC. The full variable domain, its missing parts supplied by reference TRBV7-6 and TRBJ2-7, is GAGVSQSPRYKVTKRGQDVALRCDPISGHVSLYWYRQALGQGPEFLTYFNYEAQQDKSGLPNDRFSAERPEGSISTLTIQRTEQRDSAMYRCASSTTSGSVYEQYFGPGTRLTVT.